The present entry profiles one TCR beta chain with its context. Its antigen is still unknown. Per-nucleotide qualities are absent, and no much larger clonotype sits a single base away. The cohort consisted of 650 to 700 healthy bone marrow donors. Cohort members were all nominally healthy when sampled, although unrecorded immune exposures were likely present. The donor was CMV seropositive and belonged to the group of about 290 seropositive cohort members. Every donor gave a peripheral blood sample, and the peripheral blood mononuclear cells from that sample were used for TCR beta sequencing. The Qiagen DNeasy Blood Extraction Kit was used to extract genomic DNA from the blood cell samples. This specimen comes from a study of cytomegalovirus exposure and HLA in healthy donors (dated by TCRdb to 2016 to 2017). Regarding the study in general: In an earlier analysis of some 550 of the donors, around 290 Gb of sequence data and 90 million to 130 million unique TCR beta sequences from roughly 190 million T cells were reported. An early release covering 500 to 750 HLA-typed donors comprised roughly 300 gigabases of sequencing data and 65 million to 100 million unique TCR sequences. Of the approximately 400 genotyped donors, 80% to 90% were placed in the genetic ancestry cluster associated with self-reported Caucasian donors. The study was designed to test whether signatures of past pathogen exposure could be identified by cataloging public T cell receptors. The study profiled the T cell repertoires of about 720 subjects by immunosequencing and related them to cytomegalovirus serostatus. In addition to the first cohort of about 650 subjects, a separate validation cohort of approximately 110 different subjects was used. High-throughput TCR immunosequencing, statistical association of individual TCRs with disease status, and machine learning were combined to predict cytomegalovirus infection status. A later analysis re-examined previously published TCR beta repertoires from hundreds of donors and added high-resolution HLA genotyping to investigate patterns of TCR occurrence. Rather than drawing on any new phenotypic data, the later analysis identified candidate immune exposures from TCR beta sequences and the way those sequences occurred across donors. To decide whether each TCR beta V gene segment behaved as functional or pseudogenic, an earlier analysis of nearly 600 of the donors relied on high-throughput TCR beta sequencing. Donor age, sex, ethnicity and CMV serostatus were compiled alongside the repertoire data. A later genetic analysis took genome-wide SNP genotypes for about three fifths of the 666 donors and used that subset as a discovery cohort. All discovery cohort repertoires had been generated on a single sequencing platform. HLA typing included class I and class II loci at four-digit resolution. The number of donors typed differed by locus, with 629-630 for A, B, C, DRB1 and DQB1, roughly 520 for DQA1, 600 to 610 for DPA1, and some 440 for DPB1. Four to six DR-DQ haplotypes were handled as single units for association and clustering, since linkage in the cohort was strong. Across approximately 400 genotyped donors of the cohort, an average of about 240,000 unique TCR beta nucleotide sequences per donor were sequenced, and around 19% of those sequences were non-productive. Summary of the overall study and its limitations: V-gene and J-gene trimming of TCR beta chains was associated with a missense DCLRE1C variant in a later genetic analysis, and the association was replicated in an independent cohort. A later analysis found that HLA-associated TCR beta chains were more clonally expanded and had lower generation probabilities than equally common non-associated chains. Because counts were too low, roughly 18 rarely observed V segments, including chromosome 9 orphons, were left out of the earlier analysis of some 640 of the donors. Presence/absence analyses assumed roughly uniform sequencing depth across donors, an assumption that may not hold. An earlier analysis of around 600 of the donors showed that most TCR beta V segments appeared in productive rearrangements either about 87% or about 30% of the time, which broadly matched IMGT annotations. The authors suggested that the approach could potentially be extended to other disease states and immunological phenotypes. Correlated functional status among segregating V segments might be attributable to linkage disequilibrium, but an unknown experimental factor could not be ruled out. In vitro tests confirmed that a few of the cytomegalovirus-associated TCR beta chains recognize cytomegalovirus antigens. The classifier was reported to diagnose cytomegalovirus status with high specificity and sensitivity in both the original and validation cohorts. At a false discovery rate of 0.05, a later analysis linked 16,000 or so TCR beta sequences to specific HLA alleles. The study listed approximately 150 TCR beta chains as associated with cytomegalovirus. In a later analysis, most CMV-associated TCR beta chains were found to appear HLA-restricted, with HLA associations seemingly driven largely by CMV exposure. HLA typing was unavailable for some donors at each locus, so association tests used only the typed subset. The cohort was sequenced for TCR beta chains only, and without alpha or paired-chain data the features that could be detected were limited. According to a later genetic analysis, donors in an Asian-associated ancestry cluster had fewer N-insertions in productive TCRs than the approximately 630-donor mean. A further reported finding was that TCR beta sequences accurately predicted the HLA-A and HLA-B alleles for most subjects in the first cohort. In a later analysis, several top co-occurrence clusters were reported to appear linked to parvovirus B19, influenza, CMV and Epstein-Barr virus. Strong co-occurrence of HLA alleles, especially DR and DQ, made assigning TCR associations to individual alleles difficult. Most TCR sequences were seen in very few donors, while some public TCRs were found in many individuals. Immune exposure information for the cohort was limited to CMV serostatus. According to a later analysis, TCR association rates differed among HLA loci, with DRB1 alleles showing the most associated TCRs and HLA-C alleles showing the fewest. A cluster of highly shared sequence variants was judged likely to be a technical artifact of the sequencing pipeline.

Library method: the immunoSEQ multiplex PCR assay. For the multiplex PCR, a mixture combining 60 forward primers for TCR Vbeta segments and 13 reverse primers for TCR Jbeta segments was used. Amplification of the CDR3 region of rearranged TCR beta genes was performed with a multiplex PCR assay on genomic DNA. The Illumina HiSeq System was used to sequence the amplified TCR beta libraries as 87-base-pair reads. On the authors' methods: A later analysis tallied 75 million to 95 million unique TCR beta chains across the 666 repertoires, and approximately 9.9 million of those chains were shared by two or more donors. To remove PCR and sequencing errors, raw reads were error-corrected and collapsed into unique sequences using a nearest-neighbor algorithm that merged closely related sequences. CDR3 sequences were aligned to IMGT reference sequences to assign V, D and J gene segments. For a sequence to be retained, a match of at least six nucleotides to both a V gene segment and a J gene segment was required. Rearrangements were called productive when the CDR3 lacked stop codons and stayed in frame with V and J; all others were non-productive. Following IMGT convention, CDR3 was defined as the stretch from the second conserved V-encoded cysteine to the conserved J-encoded phenylalanine. The earlier analysis of 500 to 750 of the donors excluded any sequence lacking an unambiguous match to a single V gene segment. An earlier analysis of a few hundred of the donors classified V segments as functional when productive rearrangements were above 56.7% and as segregating when the standard deviation between donors was above 5%. A statistical classification framework was built to diagnose cytomegalovirus status from the catalog of TCR beta chain sequences. A later analysis assigned V and J genes by comparing TCR nucleotide sequences with IMGT/GENE-DB human TR gene sequences. The TCRdist pipeline was used in a later analysis to assign CDR3 sequences and most-parsimonious VDJ recombination scenarios. In a later analysis, every TCR beta chain was defined by the combination of its CDR3 amino acid sequence and its V-gene family, and reads without a unique V-gene family were dropped. In a later analysis, around 650 highly shared, low-generation-probability nucleotide sequences were removed to address suspected cross-contamination and a sequencing artifact. A later analysis calculated a clonal expansion index for each public chain from normalized within-repertoire ranks of inferred template counts. In a later analysis, generation probabilities were computed with a VDJ recombination model fitted to out-of-frame rearrangements, and the resulting probabilities were checked against IGoR. In a later analysis, hypergeometric tests were used to score TCR-TCR, TCR-HLA and TCR-CMV co-occurrence, with a repertoire-size bias correction applied to TCR pairs. A later analysis estimated false discovery rates by permuting HLA or CMV assignments 20 times. A later analysis grouped co-occurring TCRs with DBSCAN, adding TCRdist sequence similarity when clustering within HLA-allele-positive subsets. For co-occurrence clustering, repertoires with fewer than 30,000 or more than 120,000 public chains were excluded, along with five or six repertoires with anomalous nucleotide sharing. TCRdb limited this immuneACCESS table to in-frame rearrangements with V and J called. A share of clones is missing; checked studies link under half to unresolved V genes, and the rest is unexplained. V and J calls and clone size are copied from that table; D and trimming were computed from the DNA. Present in this sample are 100,000 to 150,000 clones, over 80% of which were seen just once. Of the sample, around 19% is held by the ten largest clones.

The source material was PBMCs. The receptor's source is a man between 18 and 35 years old in good health and CMV-seropositive.

The CDR3 sequence is CASRLSGGGNTEAFF. The nucleotides are TGTGCCAGCAGACTTTCAGGGGGTGGGAACACTGAAGCTTTCTTT. Here the chain combines TRBV7-8 and TRBJ1-1; the central 7 bases match TRBD1. Compared with germline, V lacks 6 bases and J lacks 1 base; bases without a gene match: 8. CDR1 SGHVS and CDR2 FQNEAQ were looked up in the germline V gene. Including cysteine and phenylalanine, the CDR3 has 15 amino acids. The only DNA kept is the CDR3, 45 bases in frame from the first base.